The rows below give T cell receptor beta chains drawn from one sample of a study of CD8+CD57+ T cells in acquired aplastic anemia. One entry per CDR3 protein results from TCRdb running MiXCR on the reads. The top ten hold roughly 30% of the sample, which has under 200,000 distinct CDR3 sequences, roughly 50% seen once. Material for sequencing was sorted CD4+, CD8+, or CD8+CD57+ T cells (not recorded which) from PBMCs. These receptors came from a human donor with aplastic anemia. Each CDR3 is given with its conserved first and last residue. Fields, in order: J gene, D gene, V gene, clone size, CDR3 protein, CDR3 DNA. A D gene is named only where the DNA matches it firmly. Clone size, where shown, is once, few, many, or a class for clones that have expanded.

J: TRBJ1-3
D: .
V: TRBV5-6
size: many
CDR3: CASIKGSDSSGNTIYF
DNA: TGTGCCAGCATCAAGGGAAGCGATAGCTCTGGAAACACCATATATTTT

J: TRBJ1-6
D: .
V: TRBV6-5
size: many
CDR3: CASSYSGVSPLHF
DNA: TGTGCCAGCAGTTACTCAGGGGTTTCACCCCTCCACTTT

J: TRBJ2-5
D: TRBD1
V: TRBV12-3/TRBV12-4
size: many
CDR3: CASSFPGQGGETQYF
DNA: TGTGCCAGCAGTTTCCCCGGACAGGGTGGAGAGACCCAGTACTTC

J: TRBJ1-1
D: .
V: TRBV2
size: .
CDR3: CASTTPQGVAFF
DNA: TGTGCCAGCACTACCCCTCAGGGAGTCGCTTTCTTT

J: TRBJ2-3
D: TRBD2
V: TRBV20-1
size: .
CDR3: CSARAGGGVTDTQYF
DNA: TGCAGTGCTAGAGCCGGCGGGGGAGTAACAGATACGCAGTATTTT

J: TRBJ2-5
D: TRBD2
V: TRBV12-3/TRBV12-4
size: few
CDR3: CASSPSGGETQYF
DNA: TGTGCCAGCAGCCCTAGCGGCGGCGAGACCCAGTACTTC

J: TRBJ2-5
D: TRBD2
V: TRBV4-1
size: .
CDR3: CASSPPSGGVQETQYF
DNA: TGCGCCAGCAGCCCACCTAGCGGGGGGGTCCAAGAGACCCAGTACTTC

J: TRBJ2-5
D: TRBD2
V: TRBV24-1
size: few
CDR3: CATSDGGTSGTRQETQYF
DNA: TGTGCCACCAGTGATGGCGGGACTAGCGGGACACGCCAAGAGACCCAGTACTTC

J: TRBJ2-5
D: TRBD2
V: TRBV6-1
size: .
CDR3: CASGEAGKETQCF
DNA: TGTGCCAGCGGAGAAGCGGGGAAAGAGACCCAGTGCTTC

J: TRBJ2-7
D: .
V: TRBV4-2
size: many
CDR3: CASSQEGQGSYEQYF
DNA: TGTGCCAGCAGCCAAGAAGGTCAGGGATCCTACGAGCAGTACTTC

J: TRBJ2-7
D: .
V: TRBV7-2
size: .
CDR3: CASSLARLKYEQYF
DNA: TGTGCCAGCAGCTTAGCGCGGCTTAAGTACGAGCAGTACTTC

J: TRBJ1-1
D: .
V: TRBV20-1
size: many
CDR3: CSAPAGGTEAFF
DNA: TGCAGTGCGCCTGCGGGGGGAACTGAAGCTTTCTTT

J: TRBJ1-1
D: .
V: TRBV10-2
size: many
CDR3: CASSEGIYTEAFF
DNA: TGCGCCAGCAGTGAGGGAATTTACACTGAAGCTTTCTTT

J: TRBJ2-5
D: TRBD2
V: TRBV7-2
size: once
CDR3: CASSTGLAGVKTQYF
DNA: TGTGCCAGCAGTACCGGACTAGCGGGGGTGAAGACCCAGTACTTC

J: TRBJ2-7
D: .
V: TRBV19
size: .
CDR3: CASSGNIGAYEQYF
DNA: TGTGCCAGTAGTGGGAACATAGGAGCCTACGAGCAGTACTTC

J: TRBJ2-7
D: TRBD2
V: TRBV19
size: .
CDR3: CASSRTSGTYEQYF
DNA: TGTGCCAGTAGTCGGACTAGCGGGACCTACGAGCAGTACTTC